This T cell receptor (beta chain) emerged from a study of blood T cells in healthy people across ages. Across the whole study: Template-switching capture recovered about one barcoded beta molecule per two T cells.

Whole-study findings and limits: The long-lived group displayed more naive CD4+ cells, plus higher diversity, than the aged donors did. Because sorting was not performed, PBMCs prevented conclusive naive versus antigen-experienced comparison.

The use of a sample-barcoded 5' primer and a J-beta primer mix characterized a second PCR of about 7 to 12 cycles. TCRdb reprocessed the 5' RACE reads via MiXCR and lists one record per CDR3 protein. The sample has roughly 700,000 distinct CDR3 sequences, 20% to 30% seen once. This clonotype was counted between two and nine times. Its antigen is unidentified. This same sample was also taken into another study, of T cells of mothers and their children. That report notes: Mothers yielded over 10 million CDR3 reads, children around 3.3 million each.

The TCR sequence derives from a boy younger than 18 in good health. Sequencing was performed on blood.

The CDR3 DNA follows: TGTGCCAGCAGTCCGACGGTTAGCGGTAACTACAATGAGCAGTTCTTC. As protein: CASSPTVSGNYNEQFF. The chain uses TRBV12-3 or TRBV12-4 and TRBJ2-1; tentative D call: TRBD2 (6 bases). V was shortened by 5 bases and J by 3 bases, with 17 bases between the two germline ends. This CDR3 is built from 16 residues.